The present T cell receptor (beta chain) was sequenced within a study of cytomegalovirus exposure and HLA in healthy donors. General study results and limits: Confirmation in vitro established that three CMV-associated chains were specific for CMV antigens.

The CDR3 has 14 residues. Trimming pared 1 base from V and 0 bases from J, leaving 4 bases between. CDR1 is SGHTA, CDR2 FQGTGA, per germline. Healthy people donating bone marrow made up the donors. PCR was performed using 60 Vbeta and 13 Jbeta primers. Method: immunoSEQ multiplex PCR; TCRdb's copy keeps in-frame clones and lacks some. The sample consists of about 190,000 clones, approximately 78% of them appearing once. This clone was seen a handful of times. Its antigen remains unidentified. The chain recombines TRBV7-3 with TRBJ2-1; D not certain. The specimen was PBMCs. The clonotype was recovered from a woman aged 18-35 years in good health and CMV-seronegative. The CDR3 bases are TGTGCCAGCAGCTTAAGGCCCTCCTACAATGAGCAGTTCTTC. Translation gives CASSLRPSYNEQFF.